This section outlines one T cell receptor beta chain sequence together with its context. These data are taken from a study of PD-L1 blockade in urothelial cancer. Sequencing used immunoSEQ multiplex PCR; TCRdb keeps in-frame clones, though not all of them. This sample has under 20,000 clones, with about nine tenths found just once. Material: PBMCs, obtained around atezolizumab (anti-PD-L1) treatment. This clonotype originated in a man aged 45 to 65 with urothelial cancer.

The CDR3 loop reads CASSLSGRAYEQYF. CDR3 nucleotide sequence: TGCGCCAGCAGTTTATCTGGGCGAGCCTACGAGCAGTACTTC. The chain uses TRBV23-1 and TRBJ2-7, with unresolved D. TRBV23-1 is given ORF status, its function remaining uncertain. The CDR3 covers 14 residues. Trimming pared 5 bases from V and 2 bases from J, leaving 13 bases between.